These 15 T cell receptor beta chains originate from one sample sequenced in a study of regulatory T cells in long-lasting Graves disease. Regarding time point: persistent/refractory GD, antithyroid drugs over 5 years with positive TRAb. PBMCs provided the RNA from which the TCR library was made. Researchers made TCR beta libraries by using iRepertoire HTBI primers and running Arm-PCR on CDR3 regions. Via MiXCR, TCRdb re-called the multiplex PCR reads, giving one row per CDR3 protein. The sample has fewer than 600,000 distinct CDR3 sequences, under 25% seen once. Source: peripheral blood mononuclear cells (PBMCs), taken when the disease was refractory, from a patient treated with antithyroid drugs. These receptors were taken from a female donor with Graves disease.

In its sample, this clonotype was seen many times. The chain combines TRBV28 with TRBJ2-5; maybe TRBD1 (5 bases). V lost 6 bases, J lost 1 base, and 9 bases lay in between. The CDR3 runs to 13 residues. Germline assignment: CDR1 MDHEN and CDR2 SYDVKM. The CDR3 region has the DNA TGTGCCAGCAGGCCGACAGCCCAAGAGACCCAGTACTTC. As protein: CASRPTAQETQYF. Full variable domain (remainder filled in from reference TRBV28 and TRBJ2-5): DVKVTQSSRYLVKRTGEKVFLECVQDMDHENMFWYRQDPGLGLRLIYFSYDVKMKEKGDIPEGYSVSREKKERFSLILESASTNQTSMYLCASRPTAQETQYFGPGTRLLVL.

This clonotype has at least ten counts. In DNA form, the CDR3 reads TGCAGTGCTAGAGAAGGAGGGGCGGATGGCTACACCTTC. It yields the protein CSAREGGADGYTF. The gene calls are TRBV20-1 and TRBJ1-2, with D possibly TRBD1 on 5 matching bases. Per germline, CDR1 DFQATT and CDR2 SNEGSKA (reference sequence). The CDR3 length is 13 residues. Trimming took off 0 bases at V and 6 bases at J, with 11 bases between the two ends.

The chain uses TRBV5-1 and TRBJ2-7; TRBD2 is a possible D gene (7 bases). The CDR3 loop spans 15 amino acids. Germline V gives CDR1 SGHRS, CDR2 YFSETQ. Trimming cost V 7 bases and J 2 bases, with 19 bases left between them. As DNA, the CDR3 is TGCGCCAGCCGCCGTGGGGGGCGGGAGACCTACGAGCAGTACTTC. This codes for CASRRGGRETYEQYF.

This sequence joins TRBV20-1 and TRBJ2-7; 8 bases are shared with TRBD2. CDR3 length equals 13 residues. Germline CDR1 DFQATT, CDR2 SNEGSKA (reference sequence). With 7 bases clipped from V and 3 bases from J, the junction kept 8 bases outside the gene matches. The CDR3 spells CSGYSGMGYEQYF. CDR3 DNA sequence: TGCAGTGGCTATAGCGGGATGGGCTACGAGCAGTACTTC.

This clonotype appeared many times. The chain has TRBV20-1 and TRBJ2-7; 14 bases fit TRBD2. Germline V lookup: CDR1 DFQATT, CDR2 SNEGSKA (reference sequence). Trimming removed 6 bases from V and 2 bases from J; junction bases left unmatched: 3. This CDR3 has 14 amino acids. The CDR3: CSAPTSGRAYEQYF. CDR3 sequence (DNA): TGCAGTGCCCCGACTAGCGGGAGGGCCTACGAGCAGTACTTC.

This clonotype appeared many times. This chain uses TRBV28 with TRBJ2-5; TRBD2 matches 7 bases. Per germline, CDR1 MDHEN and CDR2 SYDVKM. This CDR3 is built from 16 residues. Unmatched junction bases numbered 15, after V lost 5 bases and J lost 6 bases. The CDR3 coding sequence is TGTGCCAGCAGTGTGACCGCCCCGGGAGGTCGTAAGACCCAGTACTTC. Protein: CASSVTAPGGRKTQYF.

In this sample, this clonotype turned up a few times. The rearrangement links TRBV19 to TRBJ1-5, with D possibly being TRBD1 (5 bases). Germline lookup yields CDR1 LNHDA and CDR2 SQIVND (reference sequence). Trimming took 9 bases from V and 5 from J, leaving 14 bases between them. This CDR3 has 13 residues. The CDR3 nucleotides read TGTGCCAGCGGGGGTTCGCGCGATCAGCCCCAGCATTTT. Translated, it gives CASGGSRDQPQHF. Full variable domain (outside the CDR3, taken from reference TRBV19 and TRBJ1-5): DGGITQSPKYLFRKEGQNVTLSCEQNLNHDAMYWYRQDPGQGLRLIYYSQIVNDFQKGDIAEGYSVSREKKESFPLTVTSAQKNPTAFYLCASGGSRDQPQHFGDGTRLSIL.

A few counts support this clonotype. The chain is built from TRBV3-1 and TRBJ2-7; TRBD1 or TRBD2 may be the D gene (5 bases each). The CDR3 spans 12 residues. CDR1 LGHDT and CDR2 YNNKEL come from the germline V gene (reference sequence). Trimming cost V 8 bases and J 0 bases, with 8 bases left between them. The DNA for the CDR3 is TGTGCCAGCGAAGGGACCTCCTACGAGCAGTACTTC. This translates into CASEGTSYEQYF.

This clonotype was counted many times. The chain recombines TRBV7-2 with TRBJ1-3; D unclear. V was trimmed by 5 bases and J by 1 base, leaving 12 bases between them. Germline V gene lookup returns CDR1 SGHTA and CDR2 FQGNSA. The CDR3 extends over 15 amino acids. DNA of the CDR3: TGTGCCAGCAGCCTGGGTGGAGGATCTGGAAACACCATATATTTT. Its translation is CASSLGGGSGNTIYF.

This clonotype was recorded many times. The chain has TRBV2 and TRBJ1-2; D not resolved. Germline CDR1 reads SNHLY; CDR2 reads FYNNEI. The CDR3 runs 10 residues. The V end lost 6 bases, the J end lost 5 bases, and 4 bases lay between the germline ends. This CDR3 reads CASRRYGYTF. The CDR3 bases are TGTGCCAGCAGACGGTATGGCTACACCTTC.

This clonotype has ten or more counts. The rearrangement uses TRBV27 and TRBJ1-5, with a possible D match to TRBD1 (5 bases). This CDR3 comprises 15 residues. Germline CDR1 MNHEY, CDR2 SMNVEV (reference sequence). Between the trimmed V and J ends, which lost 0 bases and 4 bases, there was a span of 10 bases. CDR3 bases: TGTGCCAGCAGTTTATCGGGGCAGCGAAATCAGCCCCAGCATTTT. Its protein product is CASSLSGQRNQPQHF.

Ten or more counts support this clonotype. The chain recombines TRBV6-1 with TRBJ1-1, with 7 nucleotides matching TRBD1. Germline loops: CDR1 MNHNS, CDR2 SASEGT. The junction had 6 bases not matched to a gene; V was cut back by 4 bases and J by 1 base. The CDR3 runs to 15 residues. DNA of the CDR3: TGTGCCAGCAGTGTAGACAGGGACTGGAACACTGAAGCTTTCTTT. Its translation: CASSVDRDWNTEAFF.

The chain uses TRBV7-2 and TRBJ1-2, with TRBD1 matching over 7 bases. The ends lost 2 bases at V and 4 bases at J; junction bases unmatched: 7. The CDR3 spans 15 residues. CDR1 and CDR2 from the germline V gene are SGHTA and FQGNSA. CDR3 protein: CASSLRGQSSYGYTF. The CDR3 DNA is TGTGCCAGCAGCTTAAGGGGACAGAGTAGCTATGGCTACACCTTC.

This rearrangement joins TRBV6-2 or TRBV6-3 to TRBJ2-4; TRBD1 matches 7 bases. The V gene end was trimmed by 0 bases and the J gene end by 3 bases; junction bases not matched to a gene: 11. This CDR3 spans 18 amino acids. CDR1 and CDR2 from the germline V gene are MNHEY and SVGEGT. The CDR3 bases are TGTGCCAGCAGTTACTCAATTTTTGGGACAGCAATCAAAAACATTCAGTACTTC. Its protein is CASSYSIFGTAIKNIQYF.

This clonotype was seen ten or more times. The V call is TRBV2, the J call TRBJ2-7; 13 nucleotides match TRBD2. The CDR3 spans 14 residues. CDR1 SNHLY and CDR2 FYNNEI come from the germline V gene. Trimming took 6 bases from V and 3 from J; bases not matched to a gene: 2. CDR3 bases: TGTGCCAGCAGCGGACTAGCGGGAGACTACGAGCAGTACTTC. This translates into CASSGLAGDYEQYF.